This TCR beta chain emerged from a study of T cell responses to AZD1222 COVID-19 vaccine. Notes on the study in general: Close to half of all spike-specific TCRs reportedly target regions of the variants that are unmutated. Mostly white British, mostly female donors; authors suggested clonal diversity may be underestimated. Without day 14 samples, only post-peak T cell repertoires were studied. Vaccine-related CD4 TCRs covered spike, predominating at 160-218 and 743-854.

This clone was counted only a few times. Its antigen is undetermined. Assay used: immunoSEQ multiplex PCR; TCRdb lists only in-frame clones, some missing. The table shows 80,000 to 100,000 clones, with about 88% occurring only once. The V and J ends lost 3 bases and 0 bases, in that order; junction bases with no gene match: 2. The CDR3 contains 16 residues. Germline CDR1 is KGHSH and CDR2 is LQKENI. The V gene is TRBV18, the J gene TRBJ2-6, with 7 bases fitting TRBD1. The sequencing used peripheral blood, collected on day 0 of AZD1222 vaccination. The TCR sequence derives from an adult in good health. The CDR3 sequence: CASSPSGGSGANVLTF. The CDR3 bases are TGTGCCAGCTCACCGTCAGGGGGCTCTGGGGCCAACGTCCTGACTTTC.